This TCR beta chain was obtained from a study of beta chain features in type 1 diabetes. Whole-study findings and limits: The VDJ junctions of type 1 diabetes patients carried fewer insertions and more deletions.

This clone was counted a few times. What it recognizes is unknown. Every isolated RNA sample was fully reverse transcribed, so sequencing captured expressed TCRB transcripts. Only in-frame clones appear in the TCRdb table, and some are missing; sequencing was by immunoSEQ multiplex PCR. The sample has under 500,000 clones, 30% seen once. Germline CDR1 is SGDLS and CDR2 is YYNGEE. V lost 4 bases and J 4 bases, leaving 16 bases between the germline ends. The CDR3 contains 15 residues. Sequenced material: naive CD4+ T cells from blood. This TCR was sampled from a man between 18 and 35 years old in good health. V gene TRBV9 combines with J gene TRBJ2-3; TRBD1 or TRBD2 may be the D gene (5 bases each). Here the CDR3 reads CASSRDQRQADTQYF. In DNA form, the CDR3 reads TGTGCCAGCAGCCGGGACCAGCGGCAAGCAGATACGCAGTATTTT.